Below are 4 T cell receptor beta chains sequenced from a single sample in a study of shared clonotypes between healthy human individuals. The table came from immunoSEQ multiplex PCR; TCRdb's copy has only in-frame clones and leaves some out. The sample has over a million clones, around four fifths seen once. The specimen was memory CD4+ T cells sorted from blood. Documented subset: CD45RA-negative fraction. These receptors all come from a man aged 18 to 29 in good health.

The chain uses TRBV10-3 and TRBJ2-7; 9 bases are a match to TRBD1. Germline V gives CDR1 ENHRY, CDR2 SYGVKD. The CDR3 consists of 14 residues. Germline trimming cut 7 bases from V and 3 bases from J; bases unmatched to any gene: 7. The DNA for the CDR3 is TGTGCCATCAACACCGGGACAGGGCGCTACGAGCAGTACTTC. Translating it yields CAINTGTGRYEQYF.

In nucleotides, the CDR3 is TGTGCCAGCAGCGTAGGCCCAGCAGCGGGAGAGACCCAGTACTTC. The encoded protein is CASSVGPAAGETQYF. The V call is TRBV9, the J call TRBJ2-5, with D tentatively TRBD2 (6 bases). Germline CDR1 SGDLS, CDR2 YYNGEE. The CDR3 has 15 amino acids. Trimming stripped 0 bases from V and 4 bases from J, with 13 bases between.

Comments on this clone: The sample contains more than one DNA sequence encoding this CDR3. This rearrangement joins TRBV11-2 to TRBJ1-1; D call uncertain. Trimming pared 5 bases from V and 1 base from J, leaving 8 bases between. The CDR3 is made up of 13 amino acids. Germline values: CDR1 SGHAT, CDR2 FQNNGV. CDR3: CASSPTGNTEAFF. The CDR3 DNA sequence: TGTGCCAGCAGCCCAACGGGGAACACTGAAGCTTTCTTT.

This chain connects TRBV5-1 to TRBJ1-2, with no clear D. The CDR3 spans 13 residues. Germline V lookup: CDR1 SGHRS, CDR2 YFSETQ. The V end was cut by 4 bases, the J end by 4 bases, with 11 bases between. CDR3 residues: CASSPDKTYGYTF. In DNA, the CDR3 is TGCGCCAGCAGCCCAGACAAGACCTATGGCTACACCTTC.